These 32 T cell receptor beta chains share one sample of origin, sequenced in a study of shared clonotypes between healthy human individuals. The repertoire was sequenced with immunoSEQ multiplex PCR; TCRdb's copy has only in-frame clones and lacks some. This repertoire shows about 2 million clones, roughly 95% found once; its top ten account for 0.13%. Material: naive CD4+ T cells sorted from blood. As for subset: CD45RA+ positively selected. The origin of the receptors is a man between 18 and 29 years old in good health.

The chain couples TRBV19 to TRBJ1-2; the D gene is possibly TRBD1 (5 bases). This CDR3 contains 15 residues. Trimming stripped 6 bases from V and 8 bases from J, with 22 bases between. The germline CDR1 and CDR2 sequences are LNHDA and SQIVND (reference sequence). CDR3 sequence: CASSRDSLGAWGYTF. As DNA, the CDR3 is TGTGCCAGTAGCAGGGACTCTCTCGGGGCATGGGGCTACACCTTC.

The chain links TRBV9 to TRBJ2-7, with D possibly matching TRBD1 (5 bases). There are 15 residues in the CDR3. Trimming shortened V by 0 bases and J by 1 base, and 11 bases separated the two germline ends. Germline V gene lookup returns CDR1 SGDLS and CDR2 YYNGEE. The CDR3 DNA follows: TGTGCCAGCAGCGTAGACCAGGGTTTATCCTACGAGCAGTACTTC. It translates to CASSVDQGLSYEQYF.

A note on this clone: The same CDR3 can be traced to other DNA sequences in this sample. The CDR3 protein is CASSPGTGDNQPQHF. The CDR3 nucleotides are TGCGCCAGCAGCCCCGGGACAGGGGACAATCAGCCCCAGCATTTT. The V gene is TRBV5-1, the J gene TRBJ1-5, with 10 positions matching TRBD1. Germline V CDR1 and CDR2: SGHRS, YFSETQ. J was trimmed by 3 bases and V by 4 bases; bases with no gene match: 4. This CDR3 spans 15 amino acids.

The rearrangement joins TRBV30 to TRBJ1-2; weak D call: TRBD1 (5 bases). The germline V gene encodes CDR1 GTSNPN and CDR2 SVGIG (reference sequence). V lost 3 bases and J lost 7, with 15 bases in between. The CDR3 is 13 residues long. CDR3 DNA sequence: TGTGCCTGGAGCGGACACTCGCGGGGTGGCTACACCTTC. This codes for CAWSGHSRGGYTF.

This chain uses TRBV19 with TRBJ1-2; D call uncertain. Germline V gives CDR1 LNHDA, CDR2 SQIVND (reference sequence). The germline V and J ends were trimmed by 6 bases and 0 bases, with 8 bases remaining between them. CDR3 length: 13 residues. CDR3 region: CASSRATNYGYTF. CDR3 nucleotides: TGTGCCAGTAGCCGCGCGACTAACTATGGCTACACCTTC.

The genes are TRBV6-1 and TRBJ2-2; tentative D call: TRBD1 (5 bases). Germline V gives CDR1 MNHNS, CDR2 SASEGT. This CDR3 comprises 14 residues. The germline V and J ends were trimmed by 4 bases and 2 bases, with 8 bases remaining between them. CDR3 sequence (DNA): TGTGCCAGCAGTGTGACAGCCAACACCGGGGAGCTGTTTTTT. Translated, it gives CASSVTANTGELFF.

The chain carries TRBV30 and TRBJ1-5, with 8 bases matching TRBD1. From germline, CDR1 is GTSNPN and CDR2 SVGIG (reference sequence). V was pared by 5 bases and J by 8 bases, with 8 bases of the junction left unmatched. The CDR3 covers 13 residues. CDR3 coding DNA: TGTGCCTGGGGAGGACAGGGTATGAAGCCCCAGCATTTT. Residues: CAWGGQGMKPQHF.

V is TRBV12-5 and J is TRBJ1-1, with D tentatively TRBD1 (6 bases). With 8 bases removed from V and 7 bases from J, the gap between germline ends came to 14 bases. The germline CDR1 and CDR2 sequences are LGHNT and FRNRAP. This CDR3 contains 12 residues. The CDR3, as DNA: TGTGCTAGTCACAGGGAGAGGAATGAAGCTTTCTTT. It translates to CASHRERNEAFF.

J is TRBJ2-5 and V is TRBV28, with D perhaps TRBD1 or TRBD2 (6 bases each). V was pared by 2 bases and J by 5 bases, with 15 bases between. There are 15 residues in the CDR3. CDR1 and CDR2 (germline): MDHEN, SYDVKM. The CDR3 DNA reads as TGTGCCAGCAGTTTAGGGGGGCATGGTACGGAGACCCAGTACTTC. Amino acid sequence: CASSLGGHGTETQYF.

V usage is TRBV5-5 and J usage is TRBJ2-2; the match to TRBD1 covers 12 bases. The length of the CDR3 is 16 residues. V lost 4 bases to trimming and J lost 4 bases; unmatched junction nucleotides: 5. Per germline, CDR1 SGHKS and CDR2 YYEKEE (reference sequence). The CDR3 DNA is TGTGCCAGCAGCACGGGACAGGGGGCGAGCACCGGGGAGCTGTTTTTT. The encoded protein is CASSTGQGASTGELFF.

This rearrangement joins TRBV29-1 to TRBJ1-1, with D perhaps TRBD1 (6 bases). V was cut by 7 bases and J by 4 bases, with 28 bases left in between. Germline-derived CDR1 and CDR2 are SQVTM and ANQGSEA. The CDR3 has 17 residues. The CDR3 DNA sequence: TGCAGCGCCCGAGGAGGGGGGCGGGCCGTTGGGGGCACTGAAGCTTTCTTT. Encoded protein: CSARGGGRAVGGTEAFF.

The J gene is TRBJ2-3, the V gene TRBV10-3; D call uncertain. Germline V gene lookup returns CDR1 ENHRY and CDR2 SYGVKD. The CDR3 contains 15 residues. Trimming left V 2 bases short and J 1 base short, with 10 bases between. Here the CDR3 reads CAISEGLTGTDTQYF. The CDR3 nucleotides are TGTGCCATCAGTGAGGGGCTAACGGGCACAGATACGCAGTATTTT.

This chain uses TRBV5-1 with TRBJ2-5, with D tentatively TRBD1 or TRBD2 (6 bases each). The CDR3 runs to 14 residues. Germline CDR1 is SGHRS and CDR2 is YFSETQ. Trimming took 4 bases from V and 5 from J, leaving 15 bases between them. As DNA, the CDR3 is TGCGCCAGCAGCATGATGGGGGGCCGGGAGACCCAGTACTTC. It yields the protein CASSMMGGRETQYF.

The CDR3 coding sequence is TGTGCCAGCGGACGACAGGGGGTCCCAGATGAAAAACTGTTTTTT. It specifies CASGRQGVPDEKLFF. The chain combines TRBV6-5 with TRBJ1-4; the match to TRBD1 covers 9 bases. Germline values: CDR1 MNHEY, CDR2 SVGAGI. The length of the CDR3 is 15 residues. The J segment lost 6 bases and the V segment lost 8 bases, leaving 10 bases of the junction unmatched.

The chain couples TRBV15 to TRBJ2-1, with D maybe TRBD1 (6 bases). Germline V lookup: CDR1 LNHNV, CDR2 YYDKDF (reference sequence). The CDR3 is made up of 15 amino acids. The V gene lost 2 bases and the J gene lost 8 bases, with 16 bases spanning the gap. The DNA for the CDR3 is TGTGCCACCAGCAGACTGAACAGGGATGGCCATGAGCAGTTCTTC. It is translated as CATSRLNRDGHEQFF.

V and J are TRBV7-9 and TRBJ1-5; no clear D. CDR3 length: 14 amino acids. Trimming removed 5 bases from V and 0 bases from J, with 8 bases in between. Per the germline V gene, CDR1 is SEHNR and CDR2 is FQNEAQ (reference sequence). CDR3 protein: CASSAADSNQPQHF. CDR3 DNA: TGTGCCAGCAGCGCCGCAGATAGCAATCAGCCCCAGCATTTT.

CDR3 DNA sequence: TGTGCCAGCAGTGGGGACAATTCCTACGAGCAGTACTTC. Residues: CASSGDNSYEQYF. The rearrangement uses TRBV27 and TRBJ2-7, with D tentatively TRBD1 (6 bases). The CDR3 is 13 residues long. V lost 5 bases to trimming and J lost 1 base, with 9 bases between them. Germline CDR1 is MNHEY and CDR2 is SMNVEV (reference sequence).

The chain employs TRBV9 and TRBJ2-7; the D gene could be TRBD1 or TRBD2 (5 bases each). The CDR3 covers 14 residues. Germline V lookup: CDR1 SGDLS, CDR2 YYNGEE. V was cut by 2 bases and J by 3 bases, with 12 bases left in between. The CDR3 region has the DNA TGTGCCAGCAGCGTTTCCGGGACCGGCTACGAGCAGTACTTC. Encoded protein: CASSVSGTGYEQYF.

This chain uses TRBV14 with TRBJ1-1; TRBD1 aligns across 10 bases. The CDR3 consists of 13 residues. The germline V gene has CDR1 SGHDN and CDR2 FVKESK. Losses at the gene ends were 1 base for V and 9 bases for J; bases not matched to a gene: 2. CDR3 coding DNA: TGTGCCAGCAGCCAAGGGACAGGGGGGAAAGCTTTCTTT. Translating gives CASSQGTGGKAFF.

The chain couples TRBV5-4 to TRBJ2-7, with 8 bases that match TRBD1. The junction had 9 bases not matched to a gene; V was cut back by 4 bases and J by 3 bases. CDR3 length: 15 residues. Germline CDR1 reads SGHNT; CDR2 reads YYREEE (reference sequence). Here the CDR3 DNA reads TGTGCCAGCAGCCCAGACCAGGACAGGGACTACGAGCAGTACTTC. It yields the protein CASSPDQDRDYEQYF. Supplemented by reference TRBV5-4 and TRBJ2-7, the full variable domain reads ETGVTQSPTHLIKTRGQQVTLRCSSQSGHNTVSWYQQALGQGPQFIFQYYREEENGRGNFPPRFSGLQFPNYSSELNVNALELDDSALYLCASSPDQDRDYEQYFGPGTRLTVT.

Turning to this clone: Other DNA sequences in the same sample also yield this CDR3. In DNA, the CDR3 is TGCAGCGTTGGTACAGGACCCTACGAGCAGTACTTC. Its translation: CSVGTGPYEQYF. This rearrangement joins TRBV29-1 to TRBJ2-7, with D possibly being TRBD1 (5 bases). Trimming pared 4 bases from V and 2 bases from J, leaving 9 bases between. This CDR3 has 12 amino acids. CDR1 and CDR2 (germline): SQVTM, ANQGSEA.

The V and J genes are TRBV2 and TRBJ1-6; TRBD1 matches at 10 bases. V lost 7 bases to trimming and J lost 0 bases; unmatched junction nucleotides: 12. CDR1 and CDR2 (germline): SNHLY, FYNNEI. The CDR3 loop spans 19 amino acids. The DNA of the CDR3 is TGTGCCAGCACCCCCCTTTGGACAGGGGGTAACTCCTATAATTCACCCCTCCACTTT. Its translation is CASTPLWTGGNSYNSPLHF. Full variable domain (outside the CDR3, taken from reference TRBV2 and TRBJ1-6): EPEVTQTPSHQVTQMGQEVILRCVPISNHLYFYWYRQILGQKVEFLVSFYNNEISEKSEIFDDQFSVERPDGSNFTLKIRSTKLEDSAMYFCASTPLWTGGNSYNSPLHFGNGTRLTVT.

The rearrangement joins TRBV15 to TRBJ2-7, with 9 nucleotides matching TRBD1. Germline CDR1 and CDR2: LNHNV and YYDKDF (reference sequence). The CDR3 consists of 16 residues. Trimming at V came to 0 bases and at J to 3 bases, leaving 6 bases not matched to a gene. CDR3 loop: CATSRDFSGQGYEQYF. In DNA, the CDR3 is TGTGCCACCAGCAGAGATTTTTCGGGACAGGGCTACGAGCAGTACTTC.

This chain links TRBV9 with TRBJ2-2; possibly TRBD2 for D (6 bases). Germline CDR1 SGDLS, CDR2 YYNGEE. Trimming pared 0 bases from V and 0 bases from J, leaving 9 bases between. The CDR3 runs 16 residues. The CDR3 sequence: CASSVEGGANTGELFF. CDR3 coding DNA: TGTGCCAGCAGCGTAGAGGGCGGGGCGAACACCGGGGAGCTGTTTTTT.

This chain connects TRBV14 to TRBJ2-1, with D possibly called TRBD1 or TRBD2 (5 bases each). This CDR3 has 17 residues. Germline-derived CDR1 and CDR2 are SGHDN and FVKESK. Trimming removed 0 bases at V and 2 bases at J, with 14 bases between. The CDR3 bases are TGTGCCAGCAGCCAAGAAATTTTCCGGGGACCCTACAATGAGCAGTTCTTC. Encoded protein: CASSQEIFRGPYNEQFF.

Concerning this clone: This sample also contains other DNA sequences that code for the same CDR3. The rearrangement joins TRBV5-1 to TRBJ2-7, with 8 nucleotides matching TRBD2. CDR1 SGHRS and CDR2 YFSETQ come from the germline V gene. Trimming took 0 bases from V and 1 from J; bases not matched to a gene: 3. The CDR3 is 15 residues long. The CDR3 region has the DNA TGCGCCAGCAGCTTGGAAACTAGCGGATCCTACGAGCAGTACTTC. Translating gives CASSLETSGSYEQYF.

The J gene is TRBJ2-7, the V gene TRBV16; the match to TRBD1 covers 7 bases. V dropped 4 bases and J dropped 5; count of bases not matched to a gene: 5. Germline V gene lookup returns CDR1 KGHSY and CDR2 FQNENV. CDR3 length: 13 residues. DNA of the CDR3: TGTGCCAGCAGCCTCGACAGGGCCGACGAGCAGTACTTC. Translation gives CASSLDRADEQYF.

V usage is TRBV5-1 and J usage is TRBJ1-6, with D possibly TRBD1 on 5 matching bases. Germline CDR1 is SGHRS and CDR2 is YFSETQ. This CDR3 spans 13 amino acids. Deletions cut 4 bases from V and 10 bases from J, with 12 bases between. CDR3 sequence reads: CASSGTSGSPLHF. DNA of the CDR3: TGCGCCAGCAGCGGGACTTCGGGCTCACCCCTCCACTTT.

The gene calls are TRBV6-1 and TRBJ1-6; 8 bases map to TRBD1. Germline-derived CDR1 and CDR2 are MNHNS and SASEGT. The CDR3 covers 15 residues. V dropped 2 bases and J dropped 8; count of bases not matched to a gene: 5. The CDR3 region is CASSELDRDDSPLHF. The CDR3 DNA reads TGTGCCAGCAGTGAATTGGACAGGGATGATTCACCCCTCCACTTT.

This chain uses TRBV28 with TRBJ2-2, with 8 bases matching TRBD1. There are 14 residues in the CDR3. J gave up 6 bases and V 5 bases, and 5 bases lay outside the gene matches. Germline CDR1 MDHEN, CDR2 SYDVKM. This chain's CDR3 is CASSGQGVPGELFF. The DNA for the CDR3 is TGTGCCAGCAGTGGACAGGGCGTCCCCGGGGAGCTGTTTTTT. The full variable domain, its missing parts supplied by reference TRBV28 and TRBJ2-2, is DVKVTQSSRYLVKRTGEKVFLECVQDMDHENMFWYRQDPGLGLRLIYFSYDVKMKEKGDIPEGYSVSREKKERFSLILESASTNQTSMYLCASSGQGVPGELFFGEGSRLTVL.

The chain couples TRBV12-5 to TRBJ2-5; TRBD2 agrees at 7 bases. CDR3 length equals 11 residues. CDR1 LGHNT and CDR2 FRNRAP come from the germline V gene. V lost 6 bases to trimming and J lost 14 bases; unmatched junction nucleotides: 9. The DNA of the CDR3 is TGTGCTAGTGGCCCTGGGGGGGTAGCATACTTC. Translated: CASGPGGVAYF.

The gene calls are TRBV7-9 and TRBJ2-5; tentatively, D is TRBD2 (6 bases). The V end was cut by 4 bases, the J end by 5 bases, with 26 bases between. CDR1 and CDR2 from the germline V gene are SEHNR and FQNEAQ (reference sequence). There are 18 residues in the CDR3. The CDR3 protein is CASSSVEGRTGGRETQYF. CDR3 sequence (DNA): TGTGCCAGCAGCTCCGTAGAGGGGAGGACGGGCGGCCGTGAGACCCAGTACTTC.